These 11 T cell receptor beta chains were sequenced from one sample in a study of regulatory T cells in long-lasting Graves disease. Time point here: newly diagnosed GD, antithyroid drugs for less than 3 months. Extracted RNA from PBMCs served as the source of the TCR library. CDR3-region Arm-PCR and iRepertoire HTBI primers produced the TCR beta libraries. TCRdb processed the multiplex PCR reads anew with MiXCR; each CDR3 protein has one entry. This table holds just over 600,000 distinct CDR3 sequences, roughly 15% found once. The sample was also reused in another study, on T cells in Graves' hyperthyroidism and ophthalmopathy.

The specimen comprised peripheral blood mononuclear cells (PBMCs), sampled at new diagnosis, from a patient treated with antithyroid drugs. Receptor source: a woman aged 30 to 39 with Graves disease.

The chain is built from TRBV6-2 or TRBV6-3 and TRBJ2-4; 7 bases line up with TRBD1. Looked up from germline, CDR1 is MNHEY and CDR2 is SVGEGT. Trimming at V came to 5 bases and at J to 1 base, leaving 5 bases not matched to a gene. The CDR3 contains 15 residues. The CDR3 here is CASSPTGAAKNIQYF. The CDR3 nucleotides are TGTGCCAGCAGTCCTACAGGGGCGGCCAAAAACATTCAGTACTTC.

This clonotype showed up many times. The chain recombines TRBV6-1 with TRBJ2-5; the D call may be TRBD1 or TRBD2 (5 bases each). This CDR3 is built from 14 residues. CDR1 is MNHNS and CDR2 is SASEGT in the germline V gene. V was clipped by 6 bases and J by 5 bases, with 16 bases between them. The DNA for the CDR3 is TGTGCCAGCAGAACTGGCTCCTGGGGGGAGACCCAGTACTTC. Amino acid sequence: CASRTGSWGETQYF.

The J gene is TRBJ1-1, the V gene TRBV3-1; D uncertain. Germline loops: CDR1 LGHDT, CDR2 YNNKEL (reference sequence). CDR3 length: 15 residues. V was trimmed by 4 bases and J by 0 bases, leaving 12 bases between them. CDR3 coding DNA: TGTGCCAGCAGCCCCACCCGGATGGTGAACACTGAAGCTTTCTTT. It codes for CASSPTRMVNTEAFF.

This clonotype turned up a few times. The chain recombines TRBV24-1 with TRBJ2-5; D may correspond to TRBD1 or TRBD2 (5 bases each). The germline V gene encodes CDR1 KGHDR and CDR2 SFDVKD. V lost 4 bases and J 2 bases, leaving 22 bases between the germline ends. The CDR3 extends over 18 amino acids. Here the CDR3 DNA reads TGTGCCACCAGTGACCCCCAGGGACCAGAAAACTTACAAGAGACCCAGTACTTC. It specifies CATSDPQGPENLQETQYF.

This clonotype was found a few times. The V and J genes are TRBV19 and TRBJ1-3, with D hard to call. Germline assignment: CDR1 LNHDA and CDR2 SQIVND (reference sequence). The CDR3 consists of 13 residues. V lost 8 bases and J lost 0, with 8 bases in between. The CDR3 DNA is TGTGCCAGTGCCACGGCCTCTGGAAACACCATATATTTT. Amino acid sequence: CASATASGNTIYF.

Ten or more counts support this clonotype. The chain employs TRBV7-2 and TRBJ2-7, with D possibly being TRBD2 (6 bases). V gave up 5 bases and J gave up 3 bases, with 14 bases separating them. CDR3 length equals 14 residues. Germline CDR1 and CDR2: SGHTA and FQGNSA. CDR3: CASSETGGIYEQYF. The DNA for the CDR3 is TGTGCCAGCAGCGAAACCGGGGGAATCTACGAGCAGTACTTC.

This chain connects TRBV6-6 to TRBJ1-3, with 7 bases aligning to TRBD1. The length of the CDR3 is 17 residues. CDR1 MNHNY and CDR2 SVGAGI come from the germline V gene (reference sequence). V lost 0 bases and J lost 2; bases outside the gene matches: 7. CDR3: CASSYSSGRGTGNTIYF. CDR3 bases: TGTGCCAGCAGTTACTCGAGTGGCAGGGGGACTGGAAACACCATATATTTT.

In this sample, this clonotype turned up many times. This chain uses TRBV11-3 with TRBJ2-3; 11 bases align to TRBD2. The germline CDR1 and CDR2 sequences are SGHNT and YENEEA. The CDR3 length is 15 residues. V dropped 6 bases and J dropped 1; count of bases not matched to a gene: 3. The CDR3 sequence: CASSLAGGRTDTQYF. In DNA form, the CDR3 reads TGTGCCAGCAGTCTAGCGGGAGGCCGCACAGATACGCAGTATTTT.

In this sample, this clonotype turned up a few times. This chain links TRBV15 with TRBJ1-4, with a weak D call TRBD1 (5 bases). Germline assignment: CDR1 LNHNV and CDR2 YYDKDF (reference sequence). V was shortened by 0 bases and J by 5 bases, with 10 bases between the two germline ends. This CDR3 spans 15 amino acids. CDR3 nucleotide sequence: TGTGCCACCAGCAGAGATACAGGAACAAATGAAAAACTGTTTTTT. Amino acid sequence: CATSRDTGTNEKLFF. The whole variable domain, remainder taken from reference TRBV15 and TRBJ1-4, is DAMVIQNPRYQVTQFGKPVTLSCSQTLNHNVMYWYQQKSSQAPKLLFHYYDKDFNNEADTPDNFQSRRPNTSFCFLDIRSPGLGDTAMYLCATSRDTGTNEKLFFGSGTQLSVL.

This clonotype was picked up many times. The chain is built from TRBV5-1 and TRBJ1-1, with TRBD1 matching 9 bases. CDR1 is SGHRS and CDR2 is YFSETQ in the germline V gene. The length of the CDR3 is 14 residues. Trimming removed 7 bases from V and 7 bases from J; junction bases left unmatched: 11. CDR3 protein: CASRTTGGLFEAFF. The CDR3 region has the DNA TGCGCCAGCCGCACAACAGGGGGCCTGTTTGAAGCTTTCTTT.

This clonotype showed up many times. This chain links TRBV11-2 with TRBJ2-7, with 12 bases matching TRBD1. The CDR3 covers 14 residues. Germline V gene lookup returns CDR1 SGHAT and CDR2 FQNNGV. V shed 6 bases and J 6 bases; nucleotides not matched to a gene: 6. CDR3 nucleotide sequence: TGTGCCAGCAGTCCCGGGACAGGGGGCCGCGAGCAGTACTTC. It specifies CASSPGTGGREQYF. The variable domain in full, completed from reference TRBV11-2 and TRBJ2-7, reads EAGVAQSPRYKIIEKRQSVAFWCNPISGHATLYWYQQILGQGPKLLIQFQNNGVVDDSQLPKDRFSAERLKGVDSTLKIQPAKLEDSAVYLCASSPGTGGREQYFGPGTRLTVT.